The text below deals with one TCR beta chain. Its antigen is not yet known. Per-base qualities were not stored, and no clone one base away is much larger. The entry originates in a study of glioma-infiltrating T cells after dendritic cell vaccination (dated by TCRdb to between 2015 and 2016). Study-wide context: A cohort of 15 or so glioblastoma patients from Phase I and II dendritic cell vaccination trials was included, of whom 9 were newly diagnosed and 6 had recurrent disease. Tumor-infiltrating lymphocyte content was quantified and tumor and blood repertoires were compared in dendritic cell-vaccinated glioblastoma patients by deep sequencing of TCR beta CDR3 regions. Survival after dendritic cell vaccination was correlated with TCR sequencing metrics such as TIL content and the overlap between tumor and blood repertoires. Each patient got three intradermal injections of the dendritic cell vaccine, spaced at biweekly intervals, in the arm below the axilla. To make the vaccine, monocyte-derived dendritic cells were cultured for approximately 7 days with IL-4 and GM-CSF and then pulsed overnight with autologous tumor lysate. Patients received autologous tumor lysate-pulsed dendritic cell vaccination between the early 2000s and the early 2010s. The full study reports these points: The cohort was small and heterogeneous, with few patients having full blood and tumor sets and even fewer initial-recurrent tumor pairs. After dendritic cell vaccination, a higher estimated pretreatment TIL content predicted longer time to progression and overall survival. No direct relationship between TCR clonality and survival was found, suggesting that a diverse polyclonal response may matter. The response model built on TCR overlap across three groups was characterized as speculative, with prospective validation still needed.

The time point tag for this specimen amounts to: after dendritic cell vaccination, including at tumor progression/relapse. To be selected, patients needed enough residual fresh-frozen tumor tissue and more than two years of available survival data. Although molecular status otherwise differed among the glioblastoma patients, no patient had an isocitrate dehydrogenase mutation. PBMC were collected before vaccination, two weeks after the third vaccination, and at tumor progression if tumor progression occurred. The Qiagen DNeasy Blood extraction Kit was used to extract genomic DNA. TCRB CDR3 regions were amplified from around 1.9 ug genomic DNA, or all available DNA if less, using the immunoSEQ assay. The multiplex PCR employed 60 forward primers targeting TCR V beta segments and 13 reverse primers targeting J beta segments. To estimate the number of reads per starting template, synthetic control templates were added to each sample at limiting dilution. Reads of 87 bp were generated by sequencing on the Illumina HiSeq System. Per the authors' processing: PCR and sequencing errors were removed by a nearest neighbor algorithm that merged closely related sequences. TCR overlap was defined as the percentage of unique tumor TCR beta sequences that were also found in the peripheral blood of the same patient. TCRdb obtained this table from immuneACCESS and retained in-frame rearrangements with V and J assigned. These tables miss some clones; where compared with another copy, unresolved V genes account for less than half of the shortfall, and the remainder is unexplained. For V, J and clone size, that table is used; D and trimming come from the DNA. The sample table lists 99,000 or so clones, about 90% of them with a count of one. Clones ranked in the top ten supply over 2.5% of the sample.

Including cysteine and phenylalanine, the CDR3 has 13 amino acids. The kept DNA is CDR3 alone, 39 bases in frame from the first base. From the germline V gene (reference sequence), CDR1 is SEHNR and CDR2 is FQNEAQ. Trimming costs V 5 bases and J 5 bases, and their ends lie 12 bases apart. The sample was blood, taken after dendritic cell vaccination. The receptor was isolated from a human donor with glioblastoma. In this chain, TRBV7-9 is recombined with TRBJ1-1; the D gene identity is not certain. The sequence in DNA is TGTGCCAGCAGCCTAAGGGAGAGGACTGAAGCTTTCTTT. This translates into CASSLRERTEAFF.